Following are 2 T cell receptor beta chains from one sample sequenced in a study of CD8 T cells in Susac syndrome. Reverse transcription used roughly 0.5 to 1 ug RNA and random hexamers. MiXCR, applied by TCRdb to the immunoSEQ multiplex PCR reads, yields one record per CDR3 protein. This sample has roughly 200,000 distinct CDR3 sequences; approximately 96% occur once, and the top ten carry approximately 0.088%. The sequencing input was CD4+ T cells from PBMCs. All receptors come from a human donor with multiple sclerosis.

This sequence joins TRBV7-2 and TRBJ2-7, with D unclear. This CDR3 has 14 residues. V was shortened by 6 bases and J by 2 bases, with 14 bases between the two germline ends. Germline CDR1 and CDR2: SGHTA and FQGNSA. CDR3 DNA sequence: TGTGCCAGCAGACCTCGGGCGGAACCCTACGAGCAGTACTTC. Amino acid sequence: CASRPRAEPYEQYF.

Turning to this clonotype: The junction differs from germline at one of its ends, possibly a read error. The chain uses TRBV5-6 and TRBJ1-2; D is undetermined. Per germline, CDR1 SGHDT and CDR2 YYEEEE. CDR3 length: 11 amino acids. CDR3 bases: TGTGCCAGCAGCCAATCCATCCAGTGCAGCTTC. Protein sequence: CASSQSIQCSF.